The next 28 T cell receptor beta chains were all read from a single sample in a study of blood T cell repertoires in COVID-19. Clones were sequenced by immunoSEQ multiplex PCR, and TCRdb holds only the in-frame ones, with some missing. The sample lists about 14,000 clones; 65% to 90% were seen once. Sequencing was performed on peripheral blood. Receptors were obtained from a woman aged 45-65 years with active or convalescent COVID-19.

The V and J genes are TRBV6-6 and TRBJ2-7; 16 bases agree with TRBD2. V was pared by 10 bases and J by 2 bases, with 8 bases of the junction left unmatched. Germline V gives CDR1 MNHNY, CDR2 SVGAGI (reference sequence). The CDR3 has 16 residues. In DNA, the CDR3 is TGTGCCACGGGACTAGCGGGAGGGCCAGAACCCTACGAGCAGTACTTC. This codes for CATGLAGGPEPYEQYF.

This chain uses TRBV11-2 with TRBJ1-6; 7 nucleotides line up with TRBD1. The V gene's germline CDR1 is SGHAT and CDR2 FQNNGV. Trimming took 3 bases from V and 8 from J; bases not matched to a gene: 4. This CDR3 spans 14 amino acids. CDR3 amino acids: CASSFLQGDSPLHF. CDR3 sequence (DNA): TGTGCCAGCAGCTTTCTCCAGGGGGATTCACCCCTCCACTTT.

Here the CDR3 DNA reads TGTGCTAGTGGTTCAGGGGGCACTGAAGCTTTCTTT. It codes for CASGSGGTEAFF. The rearrangement links TRBV12-5 to TRBJ1-1; 7 bases agree with TRBD1. The CDR3 is 12 residues long. V dropped 4 bases and J dropped 4; count of bases not matched to a gene: 0. The germline V gene has CDR1 LGHNT and CDR2 FRNRAP.

This sequence joins TRBV4-1 and TRBJ2-5; the match to TRBD2 covers 12 bases. Germline CDR1 and CDR2: MGHRA and YSYEKL. The CDR3 runs to 19 residues. The ends lost 4 bases at V and 2 bases at J; junction bases unmatched: 14. CDR3 coding DNA: TGCGCCAGCAGCCTTCTCCCTAGCGGGGGGGCTCCCCCGCAAGAGACCCAGTACTTC. This codes for CASSLLPSGGAPPQETQYF.

V is TRBV28 and J is TRBJ2-7; D might be TRBD1 (6 bases). V was shortened by 3 bases and J by 0 bases, with 9 bases between the two germline ends. Germline CDR1 and CDR2: MDHEN and SYDVKM. CDR3 length: 14 residues. DNA of the CDR3: TGTGCCAGCAGTTTTCGGGGACACTCCTACGAGCAGTACTTC. This sequence encodes CASSFRGHSYEQYF.

The chain uses TRBV12-3 or TRBV12-4 and TRBJ2-1; D gene unclear. The CDR3 extends over 13 amino acids. Trimming took 1 base from V and 6 from J, leaving 7 bases between them. CDR3: CASSLVGGNEQFF. The CDR3, as DNA: TGTGCCAGCAGTTTAGTAGGCGGCAATGAGCAGTTCTTC.

V gene TRBV11-2 combines with J gene TRBJ1-1; D perhaps matches TRBD1 (6 bases). Germline CDR1 is SGHAT and CDR2 is FQNNGV. The V gene lost 6 bases and the J gene lost 1 base, with 9 bases spanning the gap. This CDR3 contains 13 residues. DNA for the CDR3: TGTGCCAGCAGAAAGGGACAGAACACTGAAGCTTTCTTT. Its translation: CASRKGQNTEAFF.

This rearrangement joins TRBV27 to TRBJ1-1, with D possibly matching TRBD1 (5 bases). Per the germline V gene, CDR1 is MNHEY and CDR2 is SMNVEV (reference sequence). This CDR3 spans 14 amino acids. The V end lost 4 bases, the J end lost 2 bases, and 11 bases lay between the germline ends. The DNA of the CDR3 is TGTGCCAGCAGTTCGAAAGGGGTAAACACTGAAGCTTTCTTT. It specifies CASSSKGVNTEAFF.

This clone turned up a few times. The genes are TRBV28 and TRBJ2-7; D call uncertain. Germline-derived CDR1 and CDR2 are MDHEN and SYDVKM. CDR3 size: 11 residues. V lost 4 bases and J lost 3, with 4 bases in between. The CDR3 DNA reads TGTGCCAGCAGTTCCTACTACGAGCAGTACTTC. Amino acids: CASSSYYEQYF. The full variable domain, its missing parts supplied by reference TRBV28 and TRBJ2-7, is DVKVTQSSRYLVKRTGEKVFLECVQDMDHENMFWYRQDPGLGLRLIYFSYDVKMKEKGDIPEGYSVSREKKERFSLILESASTNQTSMYLCASSSYYEQYFGPGTRLTVT.

The chain uses TRBV6-5 and TRBJ2-1; TRBD1 is a possible D gene (5 bases). Trimming took off 7 bases at V and 6 bases at J, with 10 bases between the two ends. Germline V gene sequence: CDR1 MNHEY, CDR2 SVGAGI. The CDR3 has 12 residues. CDR3 coding DNA: TGTGCCAGCAAGCAGGGTCGCAATGAGCAGTTCTTC. Translation: CASKQGRNEQFF.

The chain links TRBV2 to TRBJ2-3; 13 bases align to TRBD2. The V gene end was trimmed by 2 bases and the J gene end by 6 bases; junction bases not matched to a gene: 2. The CDR3 is 15 amino acids. Germline V gene sequence: CDR1 SNHLY, CDR2 FYNNEI. This CDR3 is CASSETSGRADTQYF. DNA for the CDR3: TGTGCCAGCAGTGAAACTAGCGGGAGGGCGGATACGCAGTATTTT.

This chain connects TRBV5-1 to TRBJ2-1; tentatively, D is TRBD2 (5 bases). The CDR3 length is 15 residues. The germline V gene encodes CDR1 SGHRS and CDR2 YFSETQ. V lost 0 bases, J lost 3 bases, and 10 bases lay in between. CDR3 loop: CASSLGGYYYNEQFF. The CDR3 DNA reads as TGCGCCAGCAGCTTGGGCGGGTACTACTACAATGAGCAGTTCTTC.

V usage is TRBV9 and J usage is TRBJ2-5; TRBD1 matches at 7 bases. Looked up from germline, CDR1 is SGDLS and CDR2 is YYNGEE. This CDR3 spans 13 amino acids. Unmatched junction bases numbered 2, after V lost 2 bases and J lost 4 bases. DNA of the CDR3: TGTGCCAGCAGCGTGACAGGGACAGAGACCCAGTACTTC. Amino acids: CASSVTGTETQYF.

This sequence joins TRBV28 and TRBJ1-5; TRBD1 is a possible D gene (6 bases). The CDR3 runs to 15 residues. Germline CDR1 reads MDHEN; CDR2 reads SYDVKM. V was pared by 5 bases and J by 1 base, with 12 bases between. CDR3 DNA: TGTGCCAGCAGTCCGGGACAAAAGAGCAATCAGCCCCAGCATTTT. It encodes CASSPGQKSNQPQHF.

The V and J genes are TRBV3-1 (or the pseudogene TRBV3-2) and TRBJ2-7, with 7 bases lining up with TRBD2. CDR1 and CDR2 (germline): LGHDT, YNNKEL (reference sequence). V was clipped by 6 bases and J by 4 bases; unmatched bases: 6. The CDR3 extends over 13 amino acids. The CDR3 DNA follows: TGTGCCAGCAGTCTTGCGGGGGTTTACGAGCAGTACTTC. Its protein is CASSLAGVYEQYF.

The V call is TRBV3-1 (or the pseudogene TRBV3-2), the J call TRBJ1-1; 7 bases line up with TRBD1. The CDR3 has 14 residues. V lost 4 bases, J lost 4 bases, and 6 bases stayed unmatched. CDR1 and CDR2 from the germline V gene are LGHDT and YNNKEL (reference sequence). The DNA of the CDR3 is TGTGCCAGCAGCCGGGACAGCCCTTTCACTGAAGCTTTCTTT. Encoded protein: CASSRDSPFTEAFF.

The chain joins TRBV28 to TRBJ1-2; D might be TRBD1 (5 bases). This CDR3 contains 15 residues. Germline V gene lookup returns CDR1 MDHEN and CDR2 SYDVKM. V dropped 3 bases and J dropped 4 bases, with 15 bases sitting between them. The CDR3, as DNA: TGTGCCAGCAGTTTGTGGGGGGACGGCCTCTATGGCTACACCTTC. It encodes CASSLWGDGLYGYTF.

V and J are TRBV14 and TRBJ2-3; unclear D gene. V was trimmed by 1 base and J by 3 bases, leaving 8 bases between them. The CDR3 covers 14 residues. Germline CDR1 SGHDN, CDR2 FVKESK. The CDR3 nucleotides are TGTGCCAGCAGCCAAGCCCGGTGGACAGATACGCAGTATTTT. This gives the protein CASSQARWTDTQYF.

The J gene is TRBJ1-2, the V gene TRBV11-3, with TRBD1 as a possible D gene (5 bases). This CDR3 comprises 13 residues. Deletions cut 5 bases from V and 9 bases from J, with 16 bases between. CDR1 and CDR2 (germline): SGHNT, YENEEA. The CDR3 is CASSLEGRGRYTF. CDR3 coding DNA: TGTGCCAGCAGCCTCGAAGGGCGGGGACGCTACACCTTC. Using reference TRBV11-3 and TRBJ1-2 for the parts outside the CDR3, the full variable domain is EAGVVQSPRYKIIEKKQPVAFWCNPISGHNTLYWYLQNLGQGPELLIRYENEEAVDDSQLPKDRFSAERLKGVDSTLKIQPAELGDSAVYLCASSLEGRGRYTFGSGTRLTVV.

This chain uses TRBV7-9 with TRBJ1-4, with no clear D. V was pared by 8 bases and J by 8 bases, with 21 bases between. Germline V gene lookup returns CDR1 SEHNR and CDR2 FQNEAQ (reference sequence). The CDR3 covers 15 residues. The DNA of the CDR3 is TGTGCCAGCGGAACCTATCGGGGTGGAGGCGAAAAACTGTTTTTT. It encodes CASGTYRGGGEKLFF.

V and J are TRBV19 and TRBJ2-4; D possibly corresponds to TRBD1 (5 bases). Germline V gene sequence: CDR1 LNHDA, CDR2 SQIVND (reference sequence). This CDR3 contains 19 residues. V was cut by 3 bases and J by 0 bases, with 21 bases left in between. The CDR3 reads CASSIMQGFGILAKNIQYF. Here the CDR3 DNA reads TGTGCCAGTAGTATTATGCAGGGCTTTGGGATACTAGCCAAAAACATTCAGTACTTC. The complete variable domain, with remaining parts taken from reference TRBV19 and TRBJ2-4, reads DGGITQSPKYLFRKEGQNVTLSCEQNLNHDAMYWYRQDPGQGLRLIYYSQIVNDFQKGDIAEGYSVSREKKESFPLTVTSAQKNPTAFYLCASSIMQGFGILAKNIQYFGAGTRLSVL.

The chain couples TRBV19 to TRBJ2-7, with TRBD1 identical over 7 bases. The germline V gene has CDR1 LNHDA and CDR2 SQIVND (reference sequence). Trimming removed 3 bases from V and 5 bases from J; junction bases left unmatched: 4. The CDR3 sequence is 13 residues long. The CDR3 reads CASSMTGSNEQYF. CDR3 nucleotide sequence: TGTGCCAGTAGTATGACAGGGAGTAACGAGCAGTACTTC.

This clone was detected once. The chain combines TRBV27 with TRBJ2-5; D call uncertain. V was shortened by 3 bases and J by 5 bases, with 10 bases between the two germline ends. Germline V gene lookup returns CDR1 MNHEY and CDR2 SMNVEV (reference sequence). This CDR3 has 13 residues. This chain's CDR3 is CASSFTIWETQYF. The CDR3 DNA is TGTGCCAGCAGTTTTACTATTTGGGAGACCCAGTACTTC.

The gene calls are TRBV7-8 and TRBJ2-1; D may be TRBD2 (7 bases). Trimming cost V 1 base and J 0 bases, with 19 bases left between them. Per the germline V gene, CDR1 is SGHVS and CDR2 is FQNEAQ. The CDR3 spans 19 residues. CDR3 DNA sequence: TGTGCCAGCAGCTTAGTAGGGGGGGCGGCCATGGGCTCCTACAATGAGCAGTTCTTC. Translated, it gives CASSLVGGAAMGSYNEQFF.

The chain is built from TRBV10-3 and TRBJ2-2; D is possibly TRBD2 (6 bases). From germline, CDR1 is ENHRY and CDR2 SYGVKD. With 6 bases removed from V and 6 bases from J, the gap between germline ends came to 14 bases. The CDR3 loop spans 14 amino acids. For the CDR3, the DNA is TGTGCCATCAGGGGCGGCGGGGCGGCCGGGGAGCTGTTTTTT. This translates into CAIRGGGAAGELFF.

This rearrangement joins TRBV7-9 to TRBJ1-5, with 7 bases fitting TRBD1. CDR3 size: 14 residues. The J segment lost 7 bases and the V segment lost 5 bases, leaving 8 bases of the junction unmatched. CDR1 and CDR2 from the germline V gene are SEHNR and FQNEAQ (reference sequence). For the CDR3, the DNA is TGTGCCAGCAGCCAAGGGACAGCGCAACAGCCCCAGCATTTT. Amino acid sequence: CASSQGTAQQPQHF. Combining the CDR3 with reference TRBV7-9 and TRBJ1-5 gives the whole variable domain DTGVSQNPRHKITKRGQNVTFRCDPISEHNRLYWYRQTLGQGPEFLTYFQNEAQLEKSRLLSDRFSAERPKGSFSTLEIQRTEQGDSAMYLCASSQGTAQQPQHFGDGTRLSIL.

The chain is built from TRBV2 and TRBJ1-1, with D perhaps matching TRBD1 (5 bases). The germline CDR1 and CDR2 sequences are SNHLY and FYNNEI. This CDR3 region has 13 residues. Trimming left V 5 bases short and J 4 bases short, with 11 bases between. CDR3 in DNA: TGTGCCAGCAGTCAGGGAATAGTCACTGAAGCTTTCTTT. Residues: CASSQGIVTEAFF.

This chain uses TRBV23-1 with TRBJ1-5; D is possibly TRBD1 (6 bases). TRBV23-1 falls under the ORF class, with uncertain function. The CDR3 is 19 residues long. V shed 0 bases and J shed 0 bases, with 18 bases lying between them. The CDR3 DNA reads as TGCGCCAGCAGTCAATCCGGGGGGCGAACACCCTATAGCAATCAGCCCCAGCATTTT. Protein sequence: CASSQSGGRTPYSNQPQHF.